The 17 T cell receptor beta chains reported below all come from one sample, sequenced in a study of beta chain features in type 1 diabetes. Study-level results: Moderate yet significant TCRB CDR3 shortening was seen in Type 1 diabetes patients in all four CD4+ subsets.

Their target antigens are unknown. The study reverse transcribed the entire isolated RNA, so it sequenced expressed TCRB transcripts. Profiling relied on immunoSEQ multiplex PCR, and the TCRdb table lists in-frame clones only, not all of them. The sample has 550,000 to 850,000 clones; over 10% are singletons. Specimen: naive CD4+ T cells from blood. These receptors were taken from a man younger than 30 with type 1 diabetes.

DNA for the CDR3: TGTGCCGGGATCAGGGGCGATGGCACTGAAGCTTTCTTT. This sequence encodes CAGIRGDGTEAFF. The chain joins TRBV6-6 to TRBJ1-1, with D possibly being TRBD1 (6 bases). This CDR3 spans 13 amino acids. The germline V gene encodes CDR1 MNHNY and CDR2 SVGAGI (reference sequence). V lost 11 bases and J 4 bases, leaving 17 bases between the germline ends.

The rearrangement uses TRBV29-1 and TRBJ2-1, with D tentatively TRBD1 or TRBD2 (5 bases each). Trimming removed 4 bases from V and 4 bases from J, with 17 bases in between. The CDR3 is made up of 15 amino acids. Per the germline V gene, CDR1 is SQVTM and CDR2 is ANQGSEA. The CDR3 coding sequence is TGCAGCGTTGGTTGGGGGACCGATTCGTACAATGAGCAGTTCTTC. Translating it yields CSVGWGTDSYNEQFF.

This clone occurred many times. The chain uses TRBV4-1 and TRBJ2-4; 11 bases agree with TRBD1. The CDR3 is 16 amino acids. Losses at the gene ends were 3 bases for V and 1 base for J; bases not matched to a gene: 2. CDR1 MGHRA and CDR2 YSYEKL come from the germline V gene. The CDR3 is CASSQDRGLAKNIQYF. The CDR3 DNA is TGCGCCAGCAGCCAGGACAGGGGGCTTGCCAAAAACATTCAGTACTTC.

This clone was seen a few times. This chain joins TRBV29-1 and TRBJ1-4; no firm D call. CDR1 and CDR2 (germline): SQVTM, ANQGSEA. Trimming took 2 bases from V and 8 from J, leaving 12 bases between them. The CDR3 has 13 residues. CDR3 bases: TGCAGCGTTGAATTAGGGCCTGAAGAAAAACTGTTTTTT. It translates to CSVELGPEEKLFF.

This clone has just a few counts. V gene TRBV7-2 combines with J gene TRBJ2-1; D may be TRBD2 (6 bases). V was shortened by 4 bases and J by 2 bases, with 15 bases between the two germline ends. This CDR3 has 16 amino acids. From germline, CDR1 is SGHTA and CDR2 FQGNSA. Here the CDR3 reads CASSSPPSEAYNEQFF. CDR3 nucleotides: TGTGCCAGCAGCTCGCCCCCTAGCGAGGCCTACAATGAGCAGTTCTTC.

The DNA of the CDR3 is TGCAGCGTCGTACGGGGGGTGGGAGCTTTCTTT. Protein product: CSVVRGVGAFF. The J gene is TRBJ1-1, the V gene TRBV29-1; D is possibly TRBD1 (5 bases). Per germline, CDR1 SQVTM and CDR2 ANQGSEA. Trimming shortened V by 6 bases and J by 10 bases, and 15 bases separated the two germline ends. The CDR3 is 11 residues long.

V and J are TRBV18 and TRBJ2-6, with D perhaps being TRBD1 or TRBD2 (5 bases each). The CDR3 loop spans 18 amino acids. Germline assignment: CDR1 KGHSH and CDR2 LQKENI. Trimming stripped 4 bases from V and 0 bases from J, with 16 bases between. For the CDR3, the DNA is TGTGCCAGCTCACTTTGGGACGGATCCCGCTCTGGGGCCAACGTCCTGACTTTC. Protein product: CASSLWDGSRSGANVLTF.

This chain links TRBV28 with TRBJ2-5, with D perhaps given as TRBD1 or TRBD2 (5 bases each). V lost 6 bases and J 2 bases, leaving 16 bases between the germline ends. Per germline, CDR1 MDHEN and CDR2 SYDVKM. CDR3 length: 15 amino acids. CDR3: CASSPRGFGQETQYF. As DNA, the CDR3 is TGTGCCAGCAGCCCGAGGGGCTTCGGTCAAGAGACCCAGTACTTC.

The J gene is TRBJ1-1, the V gene TRBV10-3; D is perhaps TRBD1 (5 bases). Germline V lookup: CDR1 ENHRY, CDR2 SYGVKD. This CDR3 contains 11 residues. CDR3 sequence (DNA): TGTGCTAGCGTCAGGGATACTGAAGCTTTCTTT. This gives the protein CASVRDTEAFF.

This clone was seen more than once but under ten times. The rearrangement links TRBV10-3 to TRBJ1-3, with D possibly TRBD1 on 5 matching bases. The V gene's germline CDR1 is ENHRY and CDR2 SYGVKD. V shed 10 bases and J shed 0 bases, with 16 bases lying between them. The CDR3 has 15 amino acids. CDR3 region: CATQQQDLSGNTIYF. The CDR3 nucleotides are TGTGCCACGCAACAACAGGATCTCTCTGGAAACACCATATATTTT.

Comment on this clone: Other DNA sequences within the sample encode an identical CDR3. The genes are TRBV27 and TRBJ2-7; D tentatively fits TRBD1 or TRBD2 (6 bases each). V lost 4 bases and J 3 bases, leaving 10 bases between the germline ends. The germline CDR1 and CDR2 sequences are MNHEY and SMNVEV (reference sequence). CDR3 size: 13 residues. CDR3 coding DNA: TGTGCCAGCAGTTCAAAGGGGGGCTACGAGCAGTACTTC. Amino acid sequence: CASSSKGGYEQYF.

This clone appeared a few times. J is TRBJ2-1 and V is TRBV11-1; D gene ambiguous. V dropped 4 bases and J dropped 5 bases, with 12 bases sitting between them. This CDR3 is 14 amino acids long. Germline V gives CDR1 SGHAT, CDR2 FQDESV (reference sequence). The CDR3, as DNA: TGTGCCAGCAGCTCCGACCCGGGTAACAATGAGCAGTTCTTC. It translates to CASSSDPGNNEQFF. The whole variable domain, filled in from reference TRBV11-1 and TRBJ2-1, reads EAEVAQSPRYKITEKSQAVAFWCDPISGHATLYWYRQILGQGPELLVQFQDESVVDDSQLPKDRFSAERLKGVDSTLKIQPAELGDSAMYLCASSSDPGNNEQFFGPGTRLTVL.

This clone was counted between two and nine times. The chain employs TRBV6-6 and TRBJ1-5; 9 nucleotides agree with TRBD1. The CDR3 consists of 13 residues. Germline CDR1 is MNHNY and CDR2 is SVGAGI (reference sequence). The J segment lost 8 bases and the V segment lost 6 bases, leaving 5 bases of the junction unmatched. The CDR3 sequence: CASRPDRGEPQHF. As DNA, the CDR3 is TGTGCCAGCAGGCCGGACAGGGGCGAGCCCCAGCATTTT.

This clone was counted ten times or more. Distinct nucleotide sequences in the sample also encode this CDR3. The genes are TRBV10-3 and TRBJ2-1; no reliable D call. The CDR3 extends over 11 amino acids. V gave up 3 bases and J gave up 8 bases, with 5 bases separating them. Per germline, CDR1 ENHRY and CDR2 SYGVKD. The CDR3 sequence is CAISDLDEQFF. For the CDR3, the DNA is TGTGCCATCAGTGACCTCGATGAGCAGTTCTTC.

This clone was seen only a few times. This chain joins TRBV5-6 and TRBJ1-6; D not certain. This CDR3 spans 13 amino acids. V shed 2 bases and J shed 13 bases, with 13 bases lying between them. Germline V gives CDR1 SGHDT, CDR2 YYEEEE. The CDR3 protein is CASSFSTAEPLHF. The DNA for the CDR3 is TGTGCCAGCAGCTTCTCGACGGCAGAGCCCCTCCACTTT.

V and J are TRBV20-1 and TRBJ2-3, with D unclear. This CDR3 contains 11 residues. Germline V gives CDR1 DFQATT, CDR2 SNEGSKA (reference sequence). V dropped 7 bases and J dropped 3 bases, with 8 bases sitting between them. The CDR3 reads CSGSSTDTQYF. In DNA form, the CDR3 reads TGCAGTGGTTCCTCGACAGATACGCAGTATTTT.

This chain connects TRBV10-3 to TRBJ2-1, with TRBD2 matching 8 bases. The J segment lost 0 bases and the V segment lost 7 bases, leaving 2 bases of the junction unmatched. The CDR3 is 14 amino acids. Germline CDR1 reads ENHRY; CDR2 reads SYGVKD. The chain's CDR3 is CAITGGDSYNEQFF. CDR3 coding DNA: TGTGCCATCACGGGGGGGGACTCCTACAATGAGCAGTTCTTC.